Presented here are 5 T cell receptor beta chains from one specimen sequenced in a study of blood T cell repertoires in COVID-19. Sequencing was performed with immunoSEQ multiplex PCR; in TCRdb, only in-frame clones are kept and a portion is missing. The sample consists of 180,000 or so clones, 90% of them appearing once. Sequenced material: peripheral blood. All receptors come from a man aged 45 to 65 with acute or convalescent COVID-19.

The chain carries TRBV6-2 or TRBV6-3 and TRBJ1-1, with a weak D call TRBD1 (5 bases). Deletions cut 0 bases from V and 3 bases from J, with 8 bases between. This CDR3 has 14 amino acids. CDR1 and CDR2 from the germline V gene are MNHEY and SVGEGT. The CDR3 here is CASSYSGRDTEAFF. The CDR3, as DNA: TGTGCCAGCAGTTACTCTGGCAGGGACACTGAAGCTTTCTTT.

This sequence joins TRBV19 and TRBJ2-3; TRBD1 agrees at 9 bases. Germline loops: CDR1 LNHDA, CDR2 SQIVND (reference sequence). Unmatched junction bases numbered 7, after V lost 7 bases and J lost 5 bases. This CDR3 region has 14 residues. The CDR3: CASNSGQGGDTQYF. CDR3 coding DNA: TGTGCCAGTAATTCGGGACAGGGAGGAGATACGCAGTATTTT.

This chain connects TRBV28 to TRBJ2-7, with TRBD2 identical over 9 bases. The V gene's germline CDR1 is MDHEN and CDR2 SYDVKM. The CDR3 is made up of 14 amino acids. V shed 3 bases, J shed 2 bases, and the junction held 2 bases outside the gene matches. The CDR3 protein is CASSLASGAYEQYF. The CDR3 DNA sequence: TGTGCCAGCAGTTTGGCTAGCGGGGCCTACGAGCAGTACTTC.

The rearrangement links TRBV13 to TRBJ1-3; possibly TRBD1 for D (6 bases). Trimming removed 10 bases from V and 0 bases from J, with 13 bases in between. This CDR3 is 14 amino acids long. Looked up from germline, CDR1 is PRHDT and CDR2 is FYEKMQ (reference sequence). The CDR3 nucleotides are TGTGCCACGGCGACAGGCCGCTCTGGAAACACCATATATTTT. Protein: CATATGRSGNTIYF.

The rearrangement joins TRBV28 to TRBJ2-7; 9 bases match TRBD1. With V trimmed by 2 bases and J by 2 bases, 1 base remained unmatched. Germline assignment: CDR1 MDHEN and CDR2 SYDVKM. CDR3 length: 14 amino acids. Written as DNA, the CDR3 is TGTGCCAGCAGTTTAGGGACAGGGCCCTACGAGCAGTACGTC. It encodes CASSLGTGPYEQYV.